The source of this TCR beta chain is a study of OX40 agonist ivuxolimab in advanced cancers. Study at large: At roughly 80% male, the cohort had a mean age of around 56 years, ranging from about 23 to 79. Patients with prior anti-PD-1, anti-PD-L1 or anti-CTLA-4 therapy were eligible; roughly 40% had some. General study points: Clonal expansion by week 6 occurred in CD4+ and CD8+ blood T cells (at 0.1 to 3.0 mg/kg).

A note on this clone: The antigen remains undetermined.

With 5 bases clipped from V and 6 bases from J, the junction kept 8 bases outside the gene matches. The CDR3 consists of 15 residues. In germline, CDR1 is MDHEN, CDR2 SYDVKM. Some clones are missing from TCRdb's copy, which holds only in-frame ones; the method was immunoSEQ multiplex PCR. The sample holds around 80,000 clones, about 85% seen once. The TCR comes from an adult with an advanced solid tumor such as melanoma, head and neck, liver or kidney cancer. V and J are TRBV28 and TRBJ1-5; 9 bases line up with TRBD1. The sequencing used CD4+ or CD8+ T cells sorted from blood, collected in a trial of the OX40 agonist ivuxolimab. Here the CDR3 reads CASSITGQGSQPQHF. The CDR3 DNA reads TGTGCCAGCAGTATTACGGGACAGGGAAGTCAGCCCCAGCATTTT.